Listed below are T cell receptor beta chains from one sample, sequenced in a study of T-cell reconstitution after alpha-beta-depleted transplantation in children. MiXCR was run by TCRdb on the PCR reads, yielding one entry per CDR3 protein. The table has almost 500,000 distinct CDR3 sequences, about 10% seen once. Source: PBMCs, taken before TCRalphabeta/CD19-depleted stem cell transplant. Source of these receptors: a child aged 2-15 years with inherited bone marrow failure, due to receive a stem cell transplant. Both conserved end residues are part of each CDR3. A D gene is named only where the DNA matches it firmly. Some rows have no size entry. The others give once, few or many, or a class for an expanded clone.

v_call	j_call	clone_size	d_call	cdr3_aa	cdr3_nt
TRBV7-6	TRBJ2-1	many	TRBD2	CASSPLSDRGPTSGKFF	TGTGCCAGCAGCCCCTTATCCGACAGGGGTCCGACTAGCGGGAAGTTCTTC
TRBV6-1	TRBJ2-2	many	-	CASLTLEGAGHTGELFF	TGTGCCAGCTTAACGTTGGAGGGGGCAGGGCACACCGGGGAGCTGTTTTTT
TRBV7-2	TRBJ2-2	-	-	CASSLVSDTGELFF	TGTGCCAGCAGCTTAGTGTCAGACACCGGGGAGCTGTTTTTT
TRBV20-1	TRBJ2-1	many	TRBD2	CSARDGTSGLNEQFF	TGCAGTGCTAGGGATGGGACTAGCGGGTTAAATGAGCAGTTCTTC
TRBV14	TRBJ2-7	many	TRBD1	CASSQVPGGLPYEQYF	TGTGCCAGCAGCCAAGTCCCAGGGGGCTTACCTTACGAGCAGTACTTC
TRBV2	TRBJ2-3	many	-	CASSELGTQTDTQYF	TGTGCCAGCAGTGAGCTGGGGACACAAACAGATACGCAGTATTTT
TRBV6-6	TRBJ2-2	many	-	CASTGVETGELFF	TGTGCCAGCACGGGGGTGGAGACCGGGGAGCTGTTTTTT
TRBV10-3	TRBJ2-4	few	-	CAISDSGDTRNIQYF	TGTGCCATCAGTGATTCAGGGGACACCCGGAACATTCAGTACTTC
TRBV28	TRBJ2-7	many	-	CASSFSWGRGASASYEQYF	TGTGCCAGCAGTTTCTCCTGGGGACGGGGGGCTAGCGCCTCCTACGAGCAGTACTTC
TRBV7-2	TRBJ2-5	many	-	CASSLGEGETQYF	TGTGCCAGCAGCCTCGGCGAGGGGGAGACCCAGTACTTC